This note documents a single T cell receptor (beta chain) sequence. Produced via immunoSEQ multiplex PCR; TCRdb's table is partial and in-frame only. The sample has 350,000 to 500,000 clones, 90% seen once. The CDR3 is 17 residues long. Germline values: CDR1 KGHSH, CDR2 LQKENI. Between the trimmed V and J ends, which lost 3 bases and 0 bases, there was a span of 12 bases. Specified treatment: about 20 received Ad26.COV2.S at low or high dose, single or two shots; about 5 received placebo; per-sample allocation not given. Following the first vaccine or placebo injection, samples were taken on day 63. The entry originates in a study of Ad26.COV2.S vaccination and SARS-CoV-2 variants. Study overall: The COV1001 Ad26.COV2.S trial arm included the donor.

Sequencing used peripheral blood, obtained in a trial of Ad26.COV2.S vaccine versus placebo. This receptor was identified in a person aged 18-65 years who received the Ad26.COV2.S COVID-19 vaccine or a placebo. The chain has TRBV18 and TRBJ2-6; D unclear. The CDR3 DNA reads as TGTGCCAGCTCACCTTTTTCTATTATCTCTGGGGCCAACGTCCTGACTTTC. Protein sequence: CASSPFSIISGANVLTF.